This TCR beta chain was sequenced during a study of cytomegalovirus exposure and HLA in healthy donors. In the study overall: HLA-typed donors were the source of approximately 80 million unique TCRs, which an early data release held.

The germline gives CDR1 SGHRS, CDR2 YFSETQ. The CDR3 contains 15 residues. J gave up 0 bases and V 5 bases, and 2 bases lay outside the gene matches. Concerning this clone itself: The antigen is not known.

Use of 60 Vbeta and 13 Jbeta primers characterized the PCR. As originally analysed: Roughly 11 million shared chains were among the approximately 87 million unique TCR beta chains that a later analysis counted. Profiling relied on immunoSEQ multiplex PCR, and the TCRdb table lists in-frame clones only, not all of them. That table furnishes V, J and clone size, whereas the DNA furnished D and trimming. This sample carries about 90,000 clones, roughly 80% of them seen once, and the ten largest clones take around 4.3%. General study points: A prior analysis recorded that most TCR beta V segments were productive about 87% or about 30% of the time.

The sequence derives from a woman aged 40 to 50 in good health and CMV-seropositive. The chain carries TRBV5-1 and TRBJ2-2; 9 positions agree with TRBD1. The sequenced sample was PBMCs. CDR3 sequence reads: CASRGTGSNTGELFF. DNA for the CDR3: TGCGCCAGCAGGGGGACAGGGTCGAACACCGGGGAGCTGTTTTTT.